These T cell receptor beta chains were read from a single sample in a study of shared clonotypes between healthy human individuals. Generated by immunoSEQ multiplex PCR, the TCRdb table keeps only in-frame clones and is missing some. Among 550,000 to 800,000 clones, about 90% were seen once, and the ten largest hold approximately 35%. The sequencing input was memory CD8+ T cells from PBMCs. The receptor source for this set is a man between 18 and 29 years old in good health. Some clones in this sample may be carry-over from other donors' samples. CDR3s include the opening cysteine and the closing phenylalanine or tryptophan. The order of the fields is CDR3 length, D gene, J gene, V gene, clone size, CDR3 protein, CDR3 DNA. A D gene is named only where the DNA matches it firmly. The listing skips clone size in some rows; elsewhere it reads once, few, many or a size class.

12 | - | TRBJ2-7 | TRBV11-2 | - | CASSPGPYEQYF | TGTGCCAGCAGCCCGGGCCCATACGAGCAGTACTTC
15 | - | TRBJ2-3 | TRBV7-4 | - | CASSLNSANTDTQYF | TGTGCCAGCAGCTTAAATAGCGCTAACACAGATACGCAGTATTTT
13 | - | TRBJ2-5 | TRBV6-5 | - | CASSYSLRETQYF | TGTGCCAGCAGTTACAGCCTGAGGGAGACCCAGTACTTC
14 | - | TRBJ1-4 | TRBV19 | - | CASSIRGSWEKLFF | TGTGCCAGTAGTATCCGGGGGTCTTGGGAAAAACTGTTTTTT
15 | TRBD2 | TRBJ2-5 | TRBV11-2 | - | CASSPHAGDQETQYF | TGTGCCAGCAGCCCGCACGCGGGGGACCAAGAGACCCAGTACTTC
13 | - | TRBJ2-7 | TRBV18 | - | CASSPPGTYEQYF | TGTGCCAGCTCACCACCAGGGACATACGAGCAGTACTTC
15 | - | TRBJ2-1 | TRBV7-9 | once | CASSLKAPGYNEQFF | TGTGCCAGCAGCTTAAAGGCCCCAGGCTACAATGAGCAGTTCTTC
16 | - | TRBJ1-2 | TRBV19 | - | CASSISGVWGLDGYTF | TGTGCCAGTAGTATCTCCGGGGTATGGGGACTGGATGGCTACACCTTC
13 | - | TRBJ1-1 | TRBV5-1 | few | CASSATVNTEAFF | TGCGCCAGCAGCGCGACGGTGAACACTGAAGCTTTCTTT
15 | TRBD1 | TRBJ2-7 | TRBV19 | - | CASSTRTGDRYEQYF | TGTGCCAGTAGTACGCGGACAGGGGATCGGTACGAGCAGTACTTC
15 | TRBD1 | TRBJ2-7 | TRBV5-1 | - | CASSSVGTGSYEQYF | TGCGCCAGCAGCTCAGTCGGGACAGGGTCGTACGAGCAGTACTTC
16 | - | TRBJ1-4 | TRBV15 | - | CATSRDAGPGSEKLFF | TGTGCCACCAGCAGGGATGCAGGACCAGGGAGCGAAAAACTGTTTTTT
15 | - | TRBJ1-1 | TRBV19 | - | CASSTLQGPNTEAFF | TGTGCCAGTAGTACTTTACAGGGCCCAAACACTGAAGCTTTCTTT
14 | - | TRBJ2-7 | TRBV9 | - | CASNPGGGDYEQYF | TGTGCCAGCAACCCTGGAGGGGGTGACTACGAGCAGTACTTC
16 | - | TRBJ1-3 | TRBV7-9 | - | CASSLAETRSGNTIYF | TGTGCCAGCAGCTTAGCCGAGACCCGCTCTGGAAACACCATATATTTT
14 | - | TRBJ1-3 | TRBV28 | - | CASSLPRSGNTIYF | TGTGCCAGCAGTTTACCGCGCTCTGGAAACACCATATATTTT
16 | - | TRBJ2-3 | TRBV9 | - | CASSVARAGSTDTQYF | TGTGCCAGCAGCGTAGCCCGTGCGGGAAGCACAGATACGCAGTATTTT
13 | - | TRBJ1-5 | TRBV27 | once | CASSLSKNQPQHF | TGTGCCAGCAGTTTATCGAAAAATCAGCCCCAGCATTTT
12 | - | TRBJ1-1 | TRBV28 | - | CASRGNRDITTF | TGTGCCAGCAGGGGGAACCGGGACATCACCACATTT
15 | TRBD2 | TRBJ2-7 | TRBV27 | - | CASSFQAGETYEQYF | TGTGCCAGCAGTTTTCAAGCGGGAGAGACGTACGAGCAGTACTTC
16 | TRBD2 | TRBJ2-1 | TRBV27 | - | CASSFSGSSSYNEQFF | TGTGCCAGCAGTTTTAGCGGGAGTAGCTCCTACAATGAGCAGTTCTTC
14 | TRBD2 | TRBJ2-3 | TRBV6-5 | - | CASRASGSGDTQYF | TGTGCCAGCAGGGCTAGCGGGAGTGGAGATACGCAGTATTTT
15 | - | TRBJ1-5 | TRBV27 | - | CASSPLGVSNQPQHF | TGTGCCAGCAGTCCCCTGGGGGTTAGCAATCAGCCCCAGCATTTT
15 | - | TRBJ2-1 | TRBV6-1 | - | CASSERGLRDNEQFF | TGTGCCAGCAGTGAAAGGGGACTGCGGGACAATGAGCAGTTCTTC
19 | TRBD1 | TRBJ1-3 | TRBV4-3 | - | CASSQDPGQGPDSGNTIYF | TGCGCCAGCAGCCAAGATCCCGGACAGGGACCCGACAGTGGAAACACCATATATTTT
13 | - | TRBJ1-5 | TRBV13 | - | CASSLAGYQPQHF | TGTGCCAGCAGCTTGGCAGGGTATCAGCCCCAGCATTTT
14 | - | TRBJ2-7 | TRBV28 | - | CASSRGRYSYEQYF | TGTGCCAGCAGCCGTGGACGGTACTCCTACGAGCAGTACTTC
12 | - | TRBJ1-4 | TRBV4-1 | - | CASSLIAGTLFF | TGCGCCAGCAGCCTGATAGCGGGAACACTGTTTTTT
20 | - | TRBJ2-1 | TRBV21-1 | once | CASSKFLGLAGPSSYNEQFF | TGTGCCAGCAGCAAATTCTTAGGACTAGCGGGACCTAGCTCCTACAATGAGCAGTTCTTC
14 | TRBD1 | TRBJ1-5 | TRBV2 | - | CASRSGTGNQPQHF | TGTGCCAGCAGGTCCGGGACAGGGAATCAGCCCCAGCATTTT
15 | TRBD1 | TRBJ2-7 | TRBV6-5 | once | CASGPSPDRANEQYF | TGTGCCAGCGGACCCTCTCCGGACAGGGCTAACGAGCAGTACTTC
14 | - | TRBJ1-1 | TRBV28 | few | CASTFFQGNTEAFF | TGTGCCAGCACCTTCTTTCAGGGCAACACTGAAGCTTTCTTT
13 | - | TRBJ2-1 | TRBV5-5 | - | CASMGGLYNEQFF | TGTGCCAGCATGGGGGGACTTTACAATGAGCAGTTCTTC
14 | - | TRBJ1-5 | TRBV28 | - | CASRGRVSNQPQHF | TGTGCCAGCAGAGGTCGAGTTAGCAATCAGCCCCAGCATTTT
13 | - | TRBJ2-1 | TRBV4-1 | few | CASSQAVGYEQFF | TGCGCCAGCAGCCAAGCGGTAGGGTATGAGCAGTTCTTC
13 | - | TRBJ1-4 | TRBV5-6 | - | CASSPGGNEKLFF | TGTGCCAGCAGCCCTGGGGGGAATGAAAAACTGTTTTTT